Listed here are 6 T cell receptor beta chains from one sample, sequenced in a study of cytomegalovirus exposure and HLA in healthy donors. PCR amplification relied on 60 Vbeta primers (plus 13 Jbeta primers). Generated by immunoSEQ multiplex PCR, the TCRdb table keeps only in-frame clones and is missing some. In the table there are about 100,000 clones, about 80% of which are singletons. The material sequenced was PBMCs. The receptors come from a middle-aged man in good health and CMV-seronegative.

The rearrangement uses TRBV10-3 and TRBJ1-1; the D is unclear. The CDR3 loop spans 14 amino acids. Germline loops: CDR1 ENHRY, CDR2 SYGVKD. Trimming removed 3 bases at V and 2 bases at J, with 10 bases between. The CDR3 sequence: CAISDAITNTEAFF. The CDR3 DNA reads TGTGCCATCAGTGATGCGATAACCAACACTGAAGCTTTCTTT.

The V gene is TRBV27, the J gene TRBJ1-5; a possible D gene is TRBD1 (5 bases). The CDR3 runs to 13 residues. V lost 4 bases and J lost 7, with 11 bases in between. CDR1 and CDR2 (germline): MNHEY, SMNVEV (reference sequence). Here the CDR3 reads CASSSGPRQPQHF. CDR3 in DNA: TGTGCCAGCAGTTCAGGGCCCAGGCAGCCCCAGCATTTT.

The gene calls are TRBV6-1 and TRBJ2-7, with 7 bases matching TRBD1. CDR1 MNHNS and CDR2 SASEGT come from the germline V gene. CDR3 length equals 16 residues. The trim removed 1 base at V and 7 bases at J, leaving 13 bases unmatched. CDR3 amino acids: CASSEGGGVGIWEQYF. The CDR3 DNA sequence: TGTGCCAGCAGTGAAGGAGGGGGCGTGGGGATCTGGGAGCAGTACTTC.

This clone was detected a few times. This chain connects TRBV5-1 to TRBJ2-2; TRBD1 matches at 9 bases. The ends lost 3 bases at V and 5 bases at J; junction bases unmatched: 5. Germline loops: CDR1 SGHRS, CDR2 YFSETQ. The CDR3 has 15 amino acids. The CDR3 region is CASSSGGQGTGELFF. The CDR3 nucleotides are TGCGCCAGCAGCTCGGGGGGACAGGGAACCGGGGAGCTGTTTTTT. Full variable domain (outside the CDR3, taken from reference TRBV5-1 and TRBJ2-2): KAGVTQTPRYLIKTRGQQVTLSCSPISGHRSVSWYQQTPGQGLQFLFEYFSETQRNKGNFPGRFSGRQFSNSRSEMNVSTLELGDSALYLCASSSGGQGTGELFFGEGSRLTVL.

In the case of this clone: The junction differs from germline at one of its ends, possibly a read error. J is TRBJ2-1 and V is TRBV6-6; 9 nucleotides align to TRBD1. The CDR3 has 14 residues. The germline V gene encodes CDR1 MNHNY and CDR2 SVGAGI (reference sequence). Written as DNA, the CDR3 is TGTGCCAGCAGATACTCGACAGGGGGCAATGAGCAGTTCTTC. Translated, it gives CASRYSTGGNEQFF.

The rearrangement links TRBV15 to TRBJ2-1, with TRBD2 as a possible D gene (7 bases). The CDR3 runs to 14 residues. Between the trimmed V and J ends, which lost 5 bases and 5 bases, there was a span of 13 bases. Germline lookup yields CDR1 LNHNV and CDR2 YYDKDF (reference sequence). CDR3: CATSRGGRNNEQFF. CDR3 nucleotides: TGTGCCACCAGCCGCGGGGGCCGAAACAATGAGCAGTTCTTC.